The next 22 T cell receptor beta chains were all read from a single sample in a study of blood T cell repertoires in COVID-19. Sequencing used immunoSEQ multiplex PCR; TCRdb keeps in-frame clones, though not all of them. This table has under 500,000 clones, roughly nine tenths appearing once. The sample was PBMCs or T cells enriched from blood (not recorded which). The receptors derive from a woman aged 18-30 years with acute COVID-19.

The chain combines TRBV7-6 with TRBJ2-3; 10 bases match TRBD1. The V and J ends lost 1 base and 6 bases, in that order; junction bases with no gene match: 4. CDR3 length equals 15 residues. Germline CDR1 reads SGHVS; CDR2 reads FNYEAQ. The DNA of the CDR3 is TGTGCCAGCAGCTTAGGACAGGGGGCATTGGATACGCAGTATTTT. Amino acid sequence: CASSLGQGALDTQYF.

Comments on this clone: In the same sample, other DNA sequences code for this CDR3. The chain uses TRBV7-2 and TRBJ1-1, with a possible D match to TRBD1 (5 bases). The V gene lost 2 bases and the J gene lost 1 base, with 8 bases spanning the gap. The germline gives CDR1 SGHTA, CDR2 FQGNSA. This CDR3 has 14 amino acids. CDR3 region: CASSLSGWNTEAFF. The CDR3 DNA reads as TGTGCCAGCAGCTTATCAGGGTGGAACACTGAAGCTTTCTTT.

The gene calls are TRBV5-1 and TRBJ2-5, with D perhaps matching TRBD2 (7 bases). The CDR3 is made up of 15 amino acids. Between the trimmed V and J ends, which lost 0 bases and 5 bases, there was a span of 14 bases. CDR1 is SGHRS, CDR2 YFSETQ, per germline. CDR3 nucleotides: TGCGCCAGCAGCTTGGTAGGGGGGGCCCGGGAGACCCAGTACTTC. This sequence encodes CASSLVGGARETQYF.

The rearrangement links TRBV11-2 to TRBJ1-5; D is unclear. The CDR3 consists of 13 residues. Germline CDR1 SGHAT, CDR2 FQNNGV. The V and J ends lost 0 bases and 7 bases respectively, with 7 bases between them. CDR3 sequence reads: CASSLDLRQPQHF. The CDR3 region has the DNA TGTGCCAGCAGCTTAGATCTACGGCAGCCCCAGCATTTT. The whole variable domain, remainder taken from reference TRBV11-2 and TRBJ1-5, is EAGVAQSPRYKIIEKRQSVAFWCNPISGHATLYWYQQILGQGPKLLIQFQNNGVVDDSQLPKDRFSAERLKGVDSTLKIQPAKLEDSAVYLCASSLDLRQPQHFGDGTRLSIL.

V is TRBV24-1 and J is TRBJ2-2, with 9 nucleotides matching TRBD2. Trimming cost V 4 bases and J 0 bases; bases outside gene matches: 2. Germline V gene lookup returns CDR1 KGHDR and CDR2 SFDVKD. The CDR3 extends over 16 amino acids. CDR3 sequence (DNA): TGTGCCACCAGTGACCCTAGCGGGGCGAACACCGGGGAGCTGTTTTTT. This codes for CATSDPSGANTGELFF.

CDR3 region: CASSKRTSGRTTYNEQFF. CDR3 coding DNA: TGTGCCAGCAGCAAACGGACTAGCGGGAGAACAACCTACAATGAGCAGTTCTTC. The chain is built from TRBV7-9 and TRBJ2-1; 13 bases map to TRBD2. The germline V gene encodes CDR1 SEHNR and CDR2 FQNEAQ (reference sequence). The CDR3 covers 18 residues. Losses at the gene ends were 5 bases for V and 2 bases for J; bases not matched to a gene: 9.

The V gene is TRBV30, the J gene TRBJ2-5; no clear D gene. CDR3 length: 14 residues. V was trimmed by 0 bases and J by 5 bases, leaving 13 bases between them. Germline V lookup: CDR1 GTSNPN, CDR2 SVGIG (reference sequence). The CDR3 DNA is TGTGCCTGGAGTGTATTGGCAGGATCGGAGACCCAGTACTTC. This translates into CAWSVLAGSETQYF.

This clone was counted a few times. The chain recombines TRBV6-5 with TRBJ1-2; 9 positions agree with TRBD1. V shed 0 bases and J 4 bases; nucleotides not matched to a gene: 0. CDR1 and CDR2 from the germline V gene are MNHEY and SVGAGI. The CDR3 consists of 14 residues. The CDR3 region has the DNA TGTGCCAGCAGTTACTCGACAGGGGGCTATGGCTACACCTTC. Translating gives CASSYSTGGYGYTF.

The chain joins TRBV4-3 to TRBJ2-7; 9 bases line up with TRBD2. The CDR3 covers 15 residues. The V and J ends lost 0 bases and 2 bases, in that order; junction bases with no gene match: 2. Germline loops: CDR1 LGHNA, CDR2 YSLEER. The CDR3 spells CASSQESSGTYEQYF. The CDR3 DNA follows: TGCGCCAGCAGCCAAGAGTCTAGCGGGACCTACGAGCAGTACTTC.

V usage is TRBV5-6 and J usage is TRBJ1-5; D is unresolved. The CDR3 is 15 amino acids. Per germline, CDR1 SGHDT and CDR2 YYEEEE. V lost 2 bases to trimming and J lost 4 bases, with 13 bases between them. The CDR3 sequence is CASSLAGEVNQPQHF. The CDR3 DNA is TGTGCCAGCAGCTTAGCTGGGGAGGTGAATCAGCCCCAGCATTTT.

The rearrangement uses TRBV19 and TRBJ2-1; possibly TRBD2 for D (7 bases). The CDR3 length is 16 residues. The V gene's germline CDR1 is LNHDA and CDR2 SQIVND (reference sequence). Trimming took off 5 bases at V and 5 bases at J, with 19 bases between the two ends. CDR3 loop: CASSGQFSGSHNEQFF. CDR3 DNA: TGTGCCAGTAGTGGACAGTTTAGCGGGTCTCACAATGAGCAGTTCTTC.

This chain connects TRBV6-5 to TRBJ1-5; TRBD1 matches at 8 bases. This CDR3 region has 14 residues. CDR1 and CDR2 (germline): MNHEY, SVGAGI. Trimming at V came to 6 bases and at J to 3 bases, leaving 4 bases not matched to a gene. This chain's CDR3 is CASSNRGNNQPQHF. DNA of the CDR3: TGTGCCAGCAGCAACAGGGGGAACAATCAGCCCCAGCATTTT.

Of note for this clone: Other DNA sequences from this sample encode an identical CDR3 as well. The chain links TRBV7-2 to TRBJ1-5; D is perhaps TRBD1 (5 bases). This CDR3 spans 14 amino acids. CDR1 is SGHTA and CDR2 is FQGNSA in the germline V gene. V lost 3 bases and J lost 4, with 10 bases in between. The CDR3 region is CASSLGQGNQPQHF. In DNA, the CDR3 is TGTGCCAGCAGCTTGGGGCAAGGTAATCAGCCCCAGCATTTT.

This chain uses TRBV6-5 with TRBJ2-2; TRBD2 matches at 7 bases. The ends lost 7 bases at V and 4 bases at J; junction bases unmatched: 6. This CDR3 has 14 residues. Germline V gene data show CDR1 as MNHEY and CDR2 as SVGAGI. The CDR3 sequence: CASTQRGFTGELFF. The DNA of the CDR3 is TGTGCCAGCACCCAGCGGGGATTCACCGGGGAGCTGTTTTTT.

This chain uses TRBV27 with TRBJ2-7, with no clear D. Between the trimmed V and J ends, which lost 0 bases and 1 base, there was a span of 7 bases. This CDR3 is 14 amino acids long. In germline, CDR1 is MNHEY, CDR2 SMNVEV (reference sequence). The CDR3 coding sequence is TGTGCCAGCAGTTTATCTGGCGGATCCTACGAGCAGTACTTC. As protein: CASSLSGGSYEQYF.

The V call is TRBV27, the J call TRBJ2-3; TRBD2 matches 9 bases. With 9 bases clipped from V and 2 bases from J, the junction kept 3 bases outside the gene matches. Germline V gene lookup returns CDR1 MNHEY and CDR2 SMNVEV (reference sequence). This CDR3 contains 13 residues. The CDR3 coding sequence is TGTGCCAGTCGACTAGCGGACACAGATACGCAGTATTTT. Protein product: CASRLADTDTQYF.

The V call is TRBV28, the J call TRBJ2-7; no clear D. The germline V gene has CDR1 MDHEN and CDR2 SYDVKM. The V end lost 4 bases, the J end lost 6 bases, and 13 bases lay between the germline ends. The CDR3 is made up of 13 amino acids. CDR3 sequence: CASSYRGFAEQYF. The CDR3 DNA is TGTGCCAGCAGTTATAGAGGTTTCGCCGAGCAGTACTTC.

This sequence joins TRBV28 and TRBJ1-2, with a possible D match to TRBD1 (6 bases). Trimming took 4 bases from V and 4 from J, leaving 13 bases between them. The CDR3 runs 14 residues. Germline CDR1 reads MDHEN; CDR2 reads SYDVKM. The DNA for the CDR3 is TGTGCCAGCAGTTCCTCCAGGGGTGCCTATGGCTACACCTTC. Protein sequence: CASSSSRGAYGYTF.

In DNA, the CDR3 is TGTGCCAGCAGGGACTACCAAGAGACCCAGTACTTC. Amino acids: CASRDYQETQYF. The chain links TRBV3-1 (or the pseudogene TRBV3-2) to TRBJ2-5; maybe TRBD2 (5 bases). The CDR3 spans 12 residues. The germline CDR1 and CDR2 sequences are LGHDT and YNNKEL (reference sequence). Trimming removed 6 bases at V and 0 bases at J, with 5 bases between.

The chain links TRBV19 to TRBJ1-5; possibly TRBD1 for D (5 bases). From germline, CDR1 is LNHDA and CDR2 SQIVND (reference sequence). V lost 7 bases to trimming and J lost 1 base, with 14 bases between them. The CDR3 is made up of 15 amino acids. The CDR3 reads CASKVDSSSNQPQHF. The CDR3 bases are TGTGCCAGTAAAGTTGACAGCAGCAGCAATCAGCCCCAGCATTTT.

V usage is TRBV18 and J usage is TRBJ2-1; D not resolved. Germline assignment: CDR1 KGHSH and CDR2 LQKENI. The CDR3 consists of 13 residues. V was cut by 0 bases and J by 9 bases, with 9 bases left in between. CDR3 sequence reads: CASSPPLVPEQFF. CDR3 in DNA: TGTGCCAGCTCACCACCCCTAGTTCCTGAGCAGTTCTTC.

The rearrangement joins TRBV24-1 to TRBJ1-5; D not resolved. CDR1 and CDR2 (germline): KGHDR, SFDVKD. The CDR3 consists of 16 residues. V gave up 6 bases and J gave up 0 bases, with 14 bases separating them. This CDR3 is CATSKGGSYSNQPQHF. CDR3 DNA sequence: TGTGCCACCAGTAAAGGAGGAAGTTATAGCAATCAGCCCCAGCATTTT.